Shown below are 30 T cell receptor beta chains from a single sample sequenced in a study of blood T cell repertoires in COVID-19. Method: immunoSEQ multiplex PCR; TCRdb's copy keeps in-frame clones and lacks some. The table lists roughly 220,000 clones, around 84% of them singletons. Sequencing input: peripheral blood. These receptors were collected from a man aged 25-40 years with active or convalescent COVID-19.

The gene calls are TRBV28 and TRBJ2-7; D possibly corresponds to TRBD2 (5 bases). The CDR3 extends over 14 amino acids. In germline, CDR1 is MDHEN, CDR2 SYDVKM. The ends were cut back, 4 bases at V and 1 base at J, with 11 bases in the middle. This chain's CDR3 is CASSSVSGSYEQYF. Written as DNA, the CDR3 is TGTGCCAGCAGTTCGGTCAGCGGTTCCTACGAGCAGTACTTC.

V and J are TRBV9 and TRBJ2-3, with D unclear. This CDR3 is built from 16 residues. V was shortened by 0 bases and J by 4 bases, with 15 bases between the two germline ends. Germline V gene lookup returns CDR1 SGDLS and CDR2 YYNGEE. CDR3 nucleotide sequence: TGTGCCAGCAGCGTAGGGGTGACAAAGACGGCAGATACGCAGTATTTT. It yields the protein CASSVGVTKTADTQYF.

This chain uses TRBV6-5 with TRBJ2-7, with TRBD1 matching over 7 bases. The germline CDR1 and CDR2 sequences are MNHEY and SVGAGI. Unmatched junction bases numbered 10, after V lost 6 bases and J lost 2 bases. The CDR3 runs to 15 residues. CDR3 nucleotide sequence: TGTGCCAGCAGCCTACAGGGGCGGACAACCTACGAGCAGTACTTC. It encodes CASSLQGRTTYEQYF.

As to this clone: Mismatch with germline at one junction end may stem from a read error. V is TRBV19 and J is TRBJ1-1, with TRBD1 as a possible D gene (6 bases). The germline V gene encodes CDR1 LNHDA and CDR2 SQIVND (reference sequence). CDR3 length equals 14 residues. The CDR3 region is CASRIGQQIPEAFF. The CDR3 DNA reads as TGTGCCAGTAGAATAGGACAGCAGATCCCTGAAGCTTTCTTT.

The chain couples TRBV27 to TRBJ1-6; D possibly corresponds to TRBD1 (5 bases). The ends were cut back, 5 bases at V and 4 bases at J, with 9 bases in the middle. From germline, CDR1 is MNHEY and CDR2 SMNVEV (reference sequence). The CDR3 has 14 residues. As DNA, the CDR3 is TGTGCCAGCAGTGACAGACCATATAATTCACCCCTCCACTTT. It encodes CASSDRPYNSPLHF.

The V call is TRBV29-1, the J call TRBJ2-1; TRBD1 aligns across 7 bases. The J segment lost 9 bases and the V segment lost 6 bases, leaving 5 bases of the junction unmatched. The germline CDR1 and CDR2 sequences are SQVTM and ANQGSEA. CDR3 length equals 11 residues. CDR3 sequence: CSVYRGGEQFF. The CDR3 bases are TGCAGCGTCTACAGGGGTGGTGAGCAGTTCTTC.

This clone has a count of ten or more. The chain carries TRBV4-1 and TRBJ1-6; D is undetermined. Looked up from germline, CDR1 is MGHRA and CDR2 is YSYEKL. The CDR3 runs 14 residues. Trimming left V 5 bases short and J 6 bases short, with 11 bases between. The CDR3 coding sequence is TGCGCCAGCAGCGACCCCGGGGTTAATTCACCCCTCCACTTT. This codes for CASSDPGVNSPLHF.

This rearrangement joins TRBV9 to TRBJ2-1, with 10 bases fitting TRBD2. V gave up 3 bases and J gave up 5 bases; unmatched junction bases: 5. CDR1 is SGDLS and CDR2 is YYNGEE in the germline V gene. This CDR3 has 15 amino acids. Here the CDR3 DNA reads TGTGCCAGCAGCGCATCTAGCGGGAGAAACAATGAGCAGTTCTTC. This gives the protein CASSASSGRNNEQFF.

The V call is TRBV9, the J call TRBJ1-1, with 7 bases that match TRBD1. Per the germline V gene, CDR1 is SGDLS and CDR2 is YYNGEE. V lost 3 bases and J lost 1; bases outside the gene matches: 0. The CDR3 has 13 amino acids. DNA of the CDR3: TGTGCCAGCAGCGGACAGGGGAACACTGAAGCTTTCTTT. It is translated as CASSGQGNTEAFF.

The rearrangement links TRBV29-1 to TRBJ1-1; a weak D match, TRBD1 (5 bases). Germline V gene lookup returns CDR1 SQVTM and CDR2 ANQGSEA. Trimming shortened V by 7 bases and J by 1 base, and 13 bases separated the two germline ends. The CDR3 has 13 amino acids. The CDR3 coding sequence is TGCAGCGGAACAGTCGGGGGGAACACTGAAGCTTTCTTT. It translates to CSGTVGGNTEAFF. Full variable domain (remainder filled in from reference TRBV29-1 and TRBJ1-1): SAVISQKPSRDICQRGTSLTIQCQVDSQVTMMFWYRQQPGQSLTLIATANQGSEATYESGFVIDKFPISRPNLTFSTLTVSNMSPEDSSIYLCSGTVGGNTEAFFGQGTRLTVV.

J is TRBJ1-1 and V is TRBV14; D gene uncertain. Deletions cut 4 bases from V and 1 base from J, with 7 bases between. The CDR3 runs to 13 residues. Per the germline V gene, CDR1 is SGHDN and CDR2 is FVKESK. CDR3 bases: TGTGCCAGCAGCCTTACAGAGAACACTGAAGCTTTCTTT. Its protein product is CASSLTENTEAFF. The variable domain in full, completed from reference TRBV14 and TRBJ1-1, reads EAGVTQFPSHSVIEKGQTVTLRCDPISGHDNLYWYRRVMGKEIKFLLHFVKESKQDESGMPNNRFLAERTGGTYSTLKVQPAELEDSGVYFCASSLTENTEAFFGQGTRLTVV.

At least ten counts were recorded for this clone. V usage is TRBV5-1 and J usage is TRBJ2-3, with TRBD2 matching over 10 bases. V was pared by 7 bases and J by 4 bases, with 12 bases of the junction left unmatched. From germline, CDR1 is SGHRS and CDR2 YFSETQ. This CDR3 is built from 16 residues. In DNA, the CDR3 is TGCGCCAGCGAGGCGAGCGGGAGGGCCTTTTCAGATACGCAGTATTTT. Protein sequence: CASEASGRAFSDTQYF.

This clone was recorded once. This rearrangement joins TRBV4-1 to TRBJ1-5, with a tentative D call TRBD1 (6 bases). The V gene lost 5 bases and the J gene lost 0 bases, with 17 bases spanning the gap. The CDR3 has 17 residues. Germline CDR1 reads MGHRA; CDR2 reads YSYEKL. The CDR3 region has the DNA TGCGCCAGCAGCTCACAGGGCGTACCTTATAGCAATCAGCCCCAGCATTTT. Residues: CASSSQGVPYSNQPQHF.

This clone showed up just a few times. V gene TRBV27 combines with J gene TRBJ1-5, with TRBD1 matching 7 bases. The CDR3 loop spans 14 amino acids. Losses at the gene ends were 6 bases for V and 7 bases for J; bases not matched to a gene: 9. CDR1 and CDR2 (germline): MNHEY, SMNVEV (reference sequence). The DNA for the CDR3 is TGTGCCAGCAGGAAGACAGGGACGAGCCAGCCCCAGCATTTT. The encoded protein is CASRKTGTSQPQHF.

V usage is TRBV11-2 and J usage is TRBJ2-5; D is ambiguous. The CDR3 runs 15 residues. V lost 1 base to trimming and J lost 4 bases, with 13 bases between them. CDR1 is SGHAT, CDR2 FQNNGV, per germline. The CDR3 DNA reads TGTGCCAGCAGCTTAGCGTTGCGCTTCCGAGAGACCCAGTACTTC. It codes for CASSLALRFRETQYF.

This chain joins TRBV28 and TRBJ1-5; D remains unclear. This CDR3 comprises 16 residues. V was trimmed by 5 bases and J by 6 bases, leaving 20 bases between them. Germline CDR1 and CDR2: MDHEN and SYDVKM. CDR3 loop: CASSHPSWATTQPQHF. Written as DNA, the CDR3 is TGTGCCAGCAGTCATCCTTCGTGGGCCACCACTCAGCCCCAGCATTTT.

This chain links TRBV7-8 with TRBJ2-2, with D perhaps TRBD2 (5 bases). This CDR3 has 14 amino acids. CDR1 and CDR2 from the germline V gene are SGHVS and FQNEAQ. V lost 0 bases and J 4 bases, leaving 6 bases between the germline ends. CDR3 residues: CASSLAGSTGELFF. CDR3 sequence (DNA): TGTGCCAGCAGCTTAGCAGGGAGCACCGGGGAGCTGTTTTTT.

The gene calls are TRBV9 and TRBJ1-1, with D tentatively TRBD1 (5 bases). Per the germline V gene, CDR1 is SGDLS and CDR2 is YYNGEE. V lost 3 bases, J lost 5 bases, and 14 bases lay in between. This CDR3 is built from 14 residues. This CDR3 reads CASSADSQTTEAFF. The CDR3 DNA is TGTGCCAGCAGCGCCGACAGTCAAACAACTGAAGCTTTCTTT.

The gene calls are TRBV18 and TRBJ1-5, with 7 bases identical to TRBD1. Unmatched junction bases numbered 11, after V lost 2 bases and J lost 7 bases. Per the germline V gene, CDR1 is KGHSH and CDR2 is LQKENI. The CDR3 is 16 amino acids. CDR3 coding DNA: TGTGCCAGCTCACCATTCGGGCAGGGGGTCCCCCAGCCCCAGCATTTT. Protein sequence: CASSPFGQGVPQPQHF.

CDR3 sequence reads: CASSVTGVLNQPQHF. The CDR3 nucleotides read TGTGCCAGCAGTGTCACAGGGGTGCTGAATCAGCCCCAGCATTTT. The chain is built from TRBV2 and TRBJ1-5; 7 bases are a match to TRBD1. The CDR3 is made up of 15 amino acids. Germline-derived CDR1 and CDR2 are SNHLY and FYNNEI. The V segment lost 4 bases and the J segment 4 bases; nucleotides outside the gene matches: 7.

This rearrangement joins TRBV5-1 to TRBJ2-3, with 14 nucleotides matching TRBD2. V gave up 4 bases and J gave up 4 bases; unmatched junction bases: 5. Germline lookup yields CDR1 SGHRS and CDR2 YFSETQ. This CDR3 is 16 amino acids long. The DNA of the CDR3 is TGCGCCAGCAGCGGACTAGCGGGAGGAGCGGCAGATACGCAGTATTTT. Translation: CASSGLAGGAADTQYF.

V and J are TRBV30 and TRBJ2-1, with TRBD1 as a possible D gene (6 bases). The ends were cut back, 5 bases at V and 9 bases at J, with 20 bases in the middle. The CDR3 consists of 14 residues. Per the germline V gene, CDR1 is GTSNPN and CDR2 is SVGIG (reference sequence). The CDR3 loop is CAWGLARGGGEQFF. CDR3 bases: TGTGCCTGGGGGTTGGCTAGAGGGGGTGGTGAGCAGTTCTTC.

The J gene is TRBJ2-5, the V gene TRBV4-1; the match to TRBD1 covers 8 bases. The CDR3 loop spans 15 amino acids. CDR1 and CDR2 (germline): MGHRA, YSYEKL. Trimming removed 2 bases from V and 2 bases from J; junction bases left unmatched: 4. In DNA form, the CDR3 reads TGCGCCAGCAGCCAAAGGACAGGGTTTCAAGAGACCCAGTACTTC. As protein: CASSQRTGFQETQYF.

CDR3 in DNA: TGCGCCAGCAGCTTTACTAGCGGCTACGAGCAGTACTTC. Translated: CASSFTSGYEQYF. This chain links TRBV5-1 with TRBJ2-7; 8 nucleotides align to TRBD2. The ends lost 2 bases at V and 3 bases at J; junction bases unmatched: 1. The CDR3 contains 13 residues. From germline, CDR1 is SGHRS and CDR2 YFSETQ.

This clone was observed many times. The same CDR3 arises from other DNA sequences in this sample as well. J is TRBJ2-7 and V is TRBV28; 8 bases align to TRBD1. The CDR3 covers 13 residues. V shed 6 bases, J shed 6 bases, and the junction held 7 bases outside the gene matches. The germline V gene has CDR1 MDHEN and CDR2 SYDVKM. The CDR3 DNA follows: TGTGCCAGCAGCCCGGACAGGGTGCGCGAGCAGTACTTC. Its translation is CASSPDRVREQYF. The full variable domain, its missing parts supplied by reference TRBV28 and TRBJ2-7, is DVKVTQSSRYLVKRTGEKVFLECVQDMDHENMFWYRQDPGLGLRLIYFSYDVKMKEKGDIPEGYSVSREKKERFSLILESASTNQTSMYLCASSPDRVREQYFGPGTRLTVT.

As DNA, the CDR3 is TGTGCCAGCAGCGTATATGTTAGCGGGTCCTACAATGAGCAGTTCTTC. This codes for CASSVYVSGSYNEQFF. This chain connects TRBV9 to TRBJ2-1; 7 nucleotides agree with TRBD2. With 1 base clipped from V and 1 base from J, the junction kept 5 bases outside the gene matches. The length of the CDR3 is 16 residues. Germline V gene sequence: CDR1 SGDLS, CDR2 YYNGEE.

The chain uses TRBV11-2 and TRBJ1-2; D is ambiguous. From germline, CDR1 is SGHAT and CDR2 FQNNGV. The ends were cut back, 2 bases at V and 3 bases at J, with 7 bases in the middle. CDR3 size: 13 residues. CDR3 nucleotide sequence: TGTGCCAGCAGCTTATCGGAGCACTATGGCTACACCTTC. It codes for CASSLSEHYGYTF.

The V call is TRBV7-9, the J call TRBJ1-6, with 12 nucleotides matching TRBD1. Trimming cost V 1 base and J 5 bases; bases outside gene matches: 0. CDR3 length: 16 residues. The germline V gene has CDR1 SEHNR and CDR2 FQNEAQ (reference sequence). This CDR3 is CASSLGDRGHNSPLHF. The CDR3 coding sequence is TGTGCCAGCAGCTTAGGGGACAGGGGGCATAATTCACCCCTCCACTTT.

The chain is built from TRBV9 and TRBJ2-1; D remains ambiguous. This CDR3 is built from 14 residues. Trimming took 0 bases from V and 3 from J, leaving 7 bases between them. Germline V gene data show CDR1 as SGDLS and CDR2 as YYNGEE. The CDR3 protein is CASSVGHLYNEQFF. The CDR3 DNA reads TGTGCCAGCAGCGTAGGACACCTCTACAATGAGCAGTTCTTC. Variable domain in full (rest from reference TRBV9 and TRBJ2-1): DSGVTQTPKHLITATGQRVTLRCSPRSGDLSVYWYQQSLDQGLQFLIQYYNGEERAKGNILERFSAQQFPDLHSELNLSSLELGDSALYFCASSVGHLYNEQFFGPGTRLTVL.

J is TRBJ1-5 and V is TRBV30; 7 bases match TRBD1. The CDR3 has 13 amino acids. Germline CDR1 and CDR2: GTSNPN and SVGIG (reference sequence). V shed 2 bases and J 2 bases; nucleotides not matched to a gene: 0. CDR3 in amino acids: CAWSTGGNQPQHF. In DNA form, the CDR3 reads TGTGCCTGGAGTACAGGGGGCAATCAGCCCCAGCATTTT.